This T cell receptor (beta chain) was recorded in a study of blood T cell repertoires in COVID-19. The overall study: Samples representing acute and convalescent COVID-19 were sourced from the United States, Italy and Spain. Nucleic acid was either cDNA or gDNA, and it came from T cells, B-cell-depleted T cells, or PBMCs.

Seattle participants joined during active infection and were tracked over time. Original analysis: Nucleated cell number was recorded as an estimate derived from reference gene primer amplification. Profiled with immunoSEQ multiplex PCR; TCRdb holds only in-frame clones, not every one. V and J calls and clone size come straight from that table; D and trimming were deduced from the DNA. The table includes roughly 500,000 clones, about 91% detected once. From germline, CDR1 is MNHEY and CDR2 SMNVEV (reference sequence). This CDR3 contains 15 residues. J lost 3 bases, V lost 4 bases, and 4 bases had no gene match.

The sequence was obtained from a man aged 18 to 29 with COVID-19, enrolled during active disease. The chain has TRBV27 and TRBJ1-2, with 11 bases identical to TRBD1. Sequenced sample: peripheral blood. CDR3 amino acids: CASSSPGQGDYGYTF. In nucleotides, the CDR3 is TGTGCCAGCAGTTCTCCGGGACAGGGGGACTATGGCTACACCTTC.